The sequence of this T cell receptor (beta chain) was determined in a study of shared clonotypes between healthy human individuals. Study-level background: The cohort had a couple of women and a few men, ages 18 to 49. Donors had three CD4 naive, three CD4 memory, two CD8 naive and one CD8 memory plate apiece.

With regard to this clone: Its antigen is unknown.

The CDR3 consists of 11 residues. The V and J ends lost 4 bases and 10 bases respectively, with 11 bases between them. Assay used: immunoSEQ multiplex PCR; TCRdb lists only in-frame clones, some missing. The sample holds 550,000 to 750,000 clones, about 92% seen once. Terminally differentiated effector memory CD45RA+ cells were excluded from the naive CD8 cells, which were CD45RO-negative and positively selected for CCR7. General study findings and limits: Clonotype sharing across several donors was observed for around 5% of naive CD4 clonotypes. Measured sharing among donors was expected to vary with sequencing depth.

This sequence originates from a man aged 25 to 45 in good health. The chain uses TRBV5-3 and TRBJ1-2; D call uncertain. TRBV5-3 falls under the ORF class, with uncertain function. The sequencing input was naive CD8+ T cells sorted from blood. CDR3 protein: CARSLGDDYTF. The CDR3 coding sequence is TGTGCCAGAAGCCTCGGAGACGACTACACCTTC.